The 25 T cell receptor beta chains in this list originate from one sample, sequenced in a study of metastatic and nonmetastatic thyroid tumors. TCRdb reanalyzed the PCR reads via MiXCR. The sample yields almost 85,000 clones, 12% seen once. Among the patients, none had received any treatment before thyroid surgery. Sequencing used tumor tissue. These receptors were obtained from a female donor with papillary thyroid cancer or a benign thyroid nodule (not recorded which). Some clones in this sample may be carry-over from other donors' samples.

The sample holds a few counts of this clone. This chain joins TRBV6-1 and TRBJ1-1; the match to TRBD1 covers 7 bases. The germline CDR1 and CDR2 sequences are MNHNS and SASEGT. J lost 1 base, V lost 7 bases, and 6 bases had no gene match. CDR3 length: 14 amino acids. The CDR3 sequence: CASILRQGNTEAFF. CDR3 coding DNA: TGTGCCAGCATTTTGAGACAGGGGAACACTGAAGCTTTCTTT.

The sample holds many counts of this clone. V is TRBV7-2 and J is TRBJ1-2; TRBD1 might be the D (5 bases). Germline assignment: CDR1 SGHTA and CDR2 FQGNSA. The CDR3 totals 14 residues. Trimming stripped 3 bases from V and 2 bases from J, with 10 bases between. CDR3 in amino acids: CASSFGRANYGYTF. The CDR3 bases are TGTGCCAGCAGCTTTGGCAGGGCGAACTATGGCTACACCTTC.

In regard to this clone: This may come from a read error, since a much larger clone is one base off. The rearrangement links TRBV29-1 to TRBJ2-2; D gene unclear. V was clipped by 7 bases and J by 6 bases, with 9 bases between them. Germline V gene sequence: CDR1 SQVTM, CDR2 ANQGSEA. The CDR3 is 11 residues long. The CDR3 DNA reads TGCAGCGGTGGGCCGGCCGGGGAGCTGTTTTTT. This sequence encodes CSGGPAGELFF.

This clone has only a few counts. A much larger clone sits a single nucleotide away, making a read error possible. The chain uses TRBV6-5 and TRBJ1-1; D remains unclear. From germline, CDR1 is MNHEY and CDR2 SVGAGI. The CDR3 runs 12 residues. V lost 4 bases to trimming and J lost 3 bases, with 6 bases between them. Here the CDR3 DNA reads TGTGCCAGCAGTTTGATCTACACTGAAGCTTTCTTT. Translating it yields CASSLIYTEAFF.

The chain employs TRBV5-4 and TRBJ1-2; 10 nucleotides match TRBD1. Germline lookup yields CDR1 SGHNT and CDR2 YYREEE (reference sequence). The junction had 14 bases not matched to a gene; V was cut back by 2 bases and J by 7 bases. The CDR3 runs to 17 residues. The CDR3 reads CASSFAFRGQGSAGYTF. CDR3 coding DNA: TGTGCCAGCAGCTTTGCGTTCCGGGGACAGGGGAGCGCTGGCTACACCTTC.

Ten or more counts support this clone. V and J are TRBV20-1 and TRBJ2-7; TRBD2 matches 9 bases. Germline CDR1 is DFQATT and CDR2 is SNEGSKA (reference sequence). The CDR3 extends over 14 amino acids. V shed 3 bases, J shed 2 bases, and the junction held 5 bases outside the gene matches. The CDR3 nucleotides read TGCAGTGCTAGGGTTAGCGGGAGTGCCTACGAGCAGTACTTC. It encodes CSARVSGSAYEQYF.

This clone was seen many times. The gene calls are TRBV14 and TRBJ2-5; no definite D call. The germline CDR1 and CDR2 sequences are SGHDN and FVKESK. V was clipped by 0 bases and J by 3 bases, with 11 bases between them. CDR3 length: 15 amino acids. The CDR3 loop reads CASSQDYLRKETQYF. CDR3 in DNA: TGTGCCAGCAGCCAAGACTACCTTAGAAAAGAGACCCAGTACTTC. The variable domain in full, completed from reference TRBV14 and TRBJ2-5, reads EAGVTQFPSHSVIEKGQTVTLRCDPISGHDNLYWYRRVMGKEIKFLLHFVKESKQDESGMPNNRFLAERTGGTYSTLKVQPAELEDSGVYFCASSQDYLRKETQYFGPGTRLLVL.

This clone was counted many times. The V and J genes are TRBV7-2 and TRBJ2-3; TRBD2 matches 12 bases. Germline trimming cut 1 base from V and 5 bases from J; bases unmatched to any gene: 13. Germline V gene lookup returns CDR1 SGHTA and CDR2 FQGNSA. CDR3 length: 19 residues. In DNA, the CDR3 is TGTGCCAGCAGCTTAGTCGTGACTAGCGGGAGTCGGGCACAAGATACGCAGTATTTT. Residues: CASSLVVTSGSRAQDTQYF.

This clone showed up many times. This chain joins TRBV6-4 and TRBJ2-1; TRBD2 matches 8 bases. J was trimmed by 0 bases and V by 2 bases; bases with no gene match: 12. The CDR3 is made up of 19 amino acids. Per germline, CDR1 MRHNA and CDR2 SNTAGT. The CDR3 DNA is TGTGCCAGCAGTGACAAGGCTAGCGGGCGACGGAGCTCCTACAATGAGCAGTTCTTC. It encodes CASSDKASGRRSSYNEQFF.

At least ten counts were recorded for this clone. One end of the junction does not line up with germline, which may come from a read error. This chain links TRBV6-1 with TRBJ2-7; D possibly corresponds to TRBD1 (6 bases). The CDR3 has 14 residues. CDR1 and CDR2 from the germline V gene are MNHNS and SASEGT. This CDR3 reads CASSEARLPQGARF. The CDR3 nucleotides read TGTGCCAGCAGTGAAGCCAGACTCCCACAGGGCGCTCGCTTC.

This clone was detected ten times or more. The genes are TRBV5-1 and TRBJ2-1; 9 nucleotides align to TRBD1. This CDR3 contains 15 residues. Germline V lookup: CDR1 SGHRS, CDR2 YFSETQ. J lost 5 bases, V lost 0 bases, and 3 bases had no gene match. The CDR3 nucleotides are TGCGCCAGCAGCTTGGAGGGGACAGGGAACAATGAGCAGTTCTTC. The encoded protein is CASSLEGTGNNEQFF.

Points on this clone: This may arise from a read error, as a much more abundant clone is one base away. The rearrangement joins TRBV2 to TRBJ2-1; D not resolved. V lost 6 bases to trimming and J lost 3 bases, with 15 bases between them. CDR1 is SNHLY and CDR2 is FYNNEI in the germline V gene. The CDR3 extends over 15 amino acids. The CDR3 DNA is TGTGCCAGCAGCCTGGGCCAAGTGTTCTACAATGAGCAGTTCTTC. Encoded protein: CASSLGQVFYNEQFF.

This clone was picked up many times. The genes are TRBV29-1 and TRBJ2-1; the match to TRBD2 covers 12 bases. This CDR3 has 18 residues. The germline V gene has CDR1 SQVTM and CDR2 ANQGSEA. The J segment lost 7 bases and the V segment lost 1 base, leaving 14 bases of the junction unmatched. The CDR3 DNA follows: TGCAGCGTTGAAGGACTAGCGGGAGTTGAGGGGTTGTGGAATGAGCAGTTCTTC. This translates into CSVEGLAGVEGLWNEQFF.

This clone occurred many times. Other DNA sequences in this specimen translate into the identical CDR3. The chain is built from TRBV28 and TRBJ2-7; maybe TRBD1 (5 bases). V lost 2 bases, J lost 3 bases, and 5 bases lay in between. The CDR3 spans 12 residues. The germline V gene has CDR1 MDHEN and CDR2 SYDVKM. In nucleotides, the CDR3 is TGTGCCAGCAGTTTAACAGGCTACGAGCAGTACTTC. The encoded protein is CASSLTGYEQYF.

The table lists this clone with many counts. The CDR3 DNA follows: TGTGCCAGCAGCTTAGGGACAGCCTCCTACAATGAGCAGTTCTTC. This codes for CASSLGTASYNEQFF. V usage is TRBV7-9 and J usage is TRBJ2-1; TRBD1 is a possible D gene (6 bases). The V end was cut by 1 base, the J end by 0 bases, with 7 bases between. The germline gives CDR1 SEHNR, CDR2 FQNEAQ (reference sequence). The CDR3 has 15 residues.

This clone was seen repeatedly, ten times or more. A much larger clonotype is one base distant, so this may be a read error. The chain joins TRBV6-1 to TRBJ2-3, with 10 nucleotides matching TRBD1. The CDR3 extends over 15 amino acids. Germline V gene data show CDR1 as MNHNS and CDR2 as SASEGT. DNA for the CDR3: TGTGCCAGCGGTGAATGGGACAGGGGCTCGGATACGCAGTATTTT. This codes for CASGEWDRGSDTQYF.

This clone appeared many times. V is TRBV18 and J is TRBJ2-4; 11 nucleotides agree with TRBD2. Germline CDR1 reads KGHSH; CDR2 reads LQKENI. V shed 4 bases and J 5 bases; nucleotides not matched to a gene: 7. CDR3 length: 16 amino acids. The CDR3 sequence: CASSRTSGSLENIQYF. Written as DNA, the CDR3 is TGTGCCAGCTCACGCACTAGCGGGAGTCTGGAAAACATTCAGTACTTC.

A word on this clone: One end of the junction varies from germline; a read error may be responsible. V and J are TRBV11-2 and TRBJ1-1; tentatively, D is TRBD1 (5 bases). CDR3 size: 14 residues. CDR1 is SGHAT and CDR2 is FQNNGV in the germline V gene. The CDR3 sequence: CASSLDQGFPEDFF. DNA of the CDR3: TGTGCCAGCAGCTTAGATCAGGGATTCCCTGAAGATTTCTTT.

This clone was counted at least ten times. The rearrangement uses TRBV11-1 and TRBJ1-1; 8 positions match TRBD1. Germline lookup yields CDR1 SGHAT and CDR2 FQDESV (reference sequence). CDR3 length equals 17 residues. Losses at the gene ends were 2 bases for V and 0 bases for J; bases not matched to a gene: 8. CDR3 protein: CASSLFGTGNMNTEAFF. The CDR3 bases are TGTGCCAGCAGCTTATTCGGGACAGGAAACATGAACACTGAAGCTTTCTTT.

This clone occurred a few times. Possible read error: a much larger clone is one base away. This rearrangement joins TRBV6-1 to TRBJ1-1; D gene unclear. The CDR3 is 14 residues long. V lost 3 bases to trimming and J lost 1 base, with 9 bases between them. Germline V gene data show CDR1 as MNHNS and CDR2 as SASEGT. The CDR3 DNA reads TGTGCCAGCAGTGAGGCCCGGGCGAACACTGAAGCTTTCTTT. The encoded protein is CASSEARANTEAFF.

This clone has at least ten counts. V gene TRBV7-9 combines with J gene TRBJ2-7, with 10 bases that match TRBD2. This CDR3 comprises 13 residues. CDR1 and CDR2 from the germline V gene are SEHNR and FQNEAQ (reference sequence). Unmatched junction bases numbered 2, after V lost 2 bases and J lost 7 bases. The CDR3 sequence is CASSLLAGDEQYF. CDR3 bases: TGTGCCAGCAGCTTACTAGCGGGAGATGAGCAGTACTTC.

This clone was seen many times. Other nucleotide sequences in the sample specify the same CDR3. V is TRBV7-9 and J is TRBJ2-7; 7 bases map to TRBD1. The junction had 12 bases not matched to a gene; V was cut back by 5 bases and J by 5 bases. The CDR3 is 15 amino acids. CDR1 is SEHNR and CDR2 is FQNEAQ in the germline V gene (reference sequence). The CDR3 DNA sequence: TGTGCCAGCAGCCATCGACCGACAGGGTTCGACGAGCAGTACTTC. Translated: CASSHRPTGFDEQYF.

In regard to this clone: A read error may be the cause here, since a much bigger clone is one base away. This specimen includes other DNA sequences encoding the same CDR3. The rearrangement uses TRBV2 and TRBJ2-1; D gene unclear. Germline loops: CDR1 SNHLY, CDR2 FYNNEI. The CDR3 sequence is 12 residues long. The CDR3 reads CASSETRNEQSF. The CDR3 DNA reads TGTGCCAGCAGTGAAACGAGAAATGAGCAGTCCTTC.

As concerns this clone: A read error is possible here, since a much larger clone lies one base away. V and J are TRBV29-1 and TRBJ2-7; maybe TRBD1 (5 bases). The CDR3 loop spans 12 amino acids. Germline V lookup: CDR1 SQVTM, CDR2 ANQGSEA. V gave up 5 bases and J gave up 2 bases, with 10 bases separating them. The CDR3 region has the DNA TGCAGCGTTAGGACATGTGCCTACGAGCAGTACTTC. It yields the protein CSVRTCAYEQYF.

A remark on this clone: A much more abundant neighbour one base away suggests this may be a read error. The chain joins TRBV28 to TRBJ2-5; D perhaps matches TRBD2 (6 bases). Between the trimmed V and J ends, which lost 7 bases and 5 bases, there was a span of 14 bases. Per the germline V gene, CDR1 is MDHEN and CDR2 is SYDVKM. CDR3 length: 13 residues. The CDR3 bases are TGTGCCAGCAACTCTCTAGCGACGGAGACCCAGTACTTC. It codes for CASNSLATETQYF.